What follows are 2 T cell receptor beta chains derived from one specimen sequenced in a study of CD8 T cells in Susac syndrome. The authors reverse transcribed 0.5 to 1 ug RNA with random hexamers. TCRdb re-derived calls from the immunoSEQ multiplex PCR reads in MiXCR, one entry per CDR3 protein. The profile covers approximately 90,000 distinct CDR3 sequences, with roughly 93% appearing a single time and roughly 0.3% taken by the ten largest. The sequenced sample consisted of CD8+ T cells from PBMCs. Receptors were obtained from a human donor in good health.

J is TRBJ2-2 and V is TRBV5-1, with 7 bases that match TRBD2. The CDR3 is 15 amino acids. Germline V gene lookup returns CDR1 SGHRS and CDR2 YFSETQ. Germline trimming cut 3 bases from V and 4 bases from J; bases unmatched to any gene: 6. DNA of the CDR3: TGCGCCAGCAGCTACCGGGTAGCGGGCACCGGGGAGCTGTTTTTT. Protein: CASSYRVAGTGELFF. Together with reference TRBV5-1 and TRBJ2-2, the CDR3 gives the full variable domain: KAGVTQTPRYLIKTRGQQVTLSCSPISGHRSVSWYQQTPGQGLQFLFEYFSETQRNKGNFPGRFSGRQFSNSRSEMNVSTLELGDSALYLCASSYRVAGTGELFFGEGSRLTVL.

The CDR3 sequence: CASSYSIGSYEQYF. The CDR3 nucleotides are TGTGCCAGCAGTTACTCGATTGGCAGCTACGAGCAGTACTTC. The rearrangement links TRBV6-5 to TRBJ2-7; no firm D call. The germline V and J ends were trimmed by 0 bases and 3 bases, with 9 bases remaining between them. The germline V gene has CDR1 MNHEY and CDR2 SVGAGI. The CDR3 is 14 amino acids.